Presented here are 10 T cell receptor beta chains from one specimen sequenced in a study of regulatory T cells in long-lasting Graves disease. Indicated time point: newly diagnosed GD, antithyroid drugs for less than 3 months. Isolated PBMC RNA provided the starting material for the TCR library. To make TCR beta libraries, researchers used iRepertoire HTBI primers and Arm-PCR of CDR3 regions. MiXCR was run by TCRdb on the multiplex PCR reads, yielding one entry per CDR3 protein. The top ten hold approximately 11% of the sample, which has under 500,000 distinct CDR3 sequences, 15% to 20% seen once. A further study also used this sample, focusing on T cells in Graves' hyperthyroidism and ophthalmopathy.

The sample consisted of peripheral blood mononuclear cells (PBMCs), taken at new diagnosis, from a patient treated with antithyroid drugs. Source of these receptors: a woman in her twenties or thirties with Graves disease.

This clonotype was recorded many times. CDR3 nucleotides: TGCGCCAGCAGGGAGGAGTTGACGAACTATGGCTACACCTTC. Translated: CASREELTNYGYTF. This rearrangement joins TRBV5-1 to TRBJ1-2; D gene unclear. The V gene's germline CDR1 is SGHRS and CDR2 YFSETQ. The length of the CDR3 is 14 residues. V lost 5 bases and J 2 bases, leaving 13 bases between the germline ends.

In its sample, this clonotype was seen many times. The chain joins TRBV27 to TRBJ2-7, with 9 nucleotides matching TRBD1. This CDR3 has 15 amino acids. V lost 6 bases, J lost 1 base, and 7 bases stayed unmatched. Germline CDR1 and CDR2: MNHEY and SMNVEV (reference sequence). CDR3 sequence reads: CASSLAGQGSYEQYF. In DNA, the CDR3 is TGTGCCAGCAGCTTGGCGGGACAGGGTTCCTACGAGCAGTACTTC.

As regards this clonotype: One end of the junction is discordant with germline, which a read error may explain. V and J are TRBV5-1 and TRBJ2-1, with unresolved D. The CDR3 length is 18 residues. CDR1 and CDR2 from the germline V gene are SGHRS and YFSETQ. CDR3 sequence reads: CASSYGKGSRSSYNEQVF. The CDR3 nucleotides are TGCGCCAGCAGCTATGGGAAGGGTAGCCGGAGCTCCTACAATGAGCAGGTCTTC.

CDR3 nucleotides: TGCGCCAGCAGTGATGACAGGGGGCTACCGGATACGCAGTATTTT. Translating gives CASSDDRGLPDTQYF. The genes are TRBV10-1 and TRBJ2-3; TRBD1 agrees at 10 bases. Germline V lookup: CDR1 WNHNN, CDR2 SYGVQD (reference sequence). Trimming took 3 bases from V and 6 from J; bases not matched to a gene: 6. The CDR3 has 15 amino acids.

A word on this clonotype: This probably arose from a read error, given a far larger clone one base away. CDR3 nucleotides: TGTGCCAGCAGCGTAGCTGGCGGGAGCTCCTACGAGCAGTACTTC. It is translated as CASSVAGGSSYEQYF. V is TRBV9 and J is TRBJ2-7, with 7 bases matching TRBD2. This CDR3 has 15 residues. The junction had 3 bases not matched to a gene; V was cut back by 0 bases and J by 0 bases. Germline CDR1 is SGDLS and CDR2 is YYNGEE. Full variable domain (outside the CDR3, taken from reference TRBV9 and TRBJ2-7): DSGVTQTPKHLITATGQRVTLRCSPRSGDLSVYWYQQSLDQGLQFLIQYYNGEERAKGNILERFSAQQFPDLHSELNLSSLELGDSALYFCASSVAGGSSYEQYFGPGTRLTVT.

V gene TRBV7-9 combines with J gene TRBJ1-4; no clear D. V was shortened by 5 bases and J by 0 bases, with 10 bases between the two germline ends. This CDR3 spans 15 amino acids. Germline CDR1 is SEHNR and CDR2 is FQNEAQ (reference sequence). CDR3: CASSRHLSTNEKLFF. CDR3 bases: TGTGCCAGCAGCCGCCACCTTTCAACTAATGAAAAACTGTTTTTT.

This clonotype was seen a handful of times. The chain uses TRBV5-1 and TRBJ1-6; TRBD1 matches 7 bases. J lost 10 bases, V lost 5 bases, and 12 bases had no gene match. From germline, CDR1 is SGHRS and CDR2 YFSETQ. The CDR3 runs 15 residues. The CDR3 DNA sequence: TGCGCCAGCAGAAAGCAGGGGGTAGTGGAATCACCCCTCCACTTT. Translated: CASRKQGVVESPLHF.

This chain connects TRBV6-1 to TRBJ2-1; 11 bases fit TRBD1. The CDR3 consists of 19 residues. V was clipped by 5 bases and J by 7 bases; unmatched bases: 19. Germline CDR1 is MNHNS and CDR2 is SASEGT. The CDR3 reads CASSPPGTGGGGAQNEQFF. The CDR3 DNA reads as TGTGCCAGCAGTCCTCCCGGGACAGGGGGTGGGGGGGCACAGAATGAGCAGTTCTTC.

This clonotype was seen many times. The chain combines TRBV20-1 with TRBJ2-1; 8 nucleotides align to TRBD2. CDR1 and CDR2 (germline): DFQATT, SNEGSKA (reference sequence). The CDR3 consists of 14 residues. Losses at the gene ends were 2 bases for V and 1 base for J; bases not matched to a gene: 1. This chain's CDR3 is CSARQRESYNEQFF. CDR3 DNA: TGCAGTGCTAGACAGCGGGAGTCCTACAATGAGCAGTTCTTC.

This clonotype was seen many times. The chain employs TRBV20-1 and TRBJ2-1; no clear D. This CDR3 region has 11 residues. Germline CDR1 DFQATT, CDR2 SNEGSKA (reference sequence). V shed 5 bases and J shed 7 bases, with 9 bases lying between them. CDR3 residues: CSAWTENEQFF. CDR3 DNA sequence: TGCAGTGCTTGGACGGAGAATGAGCAGTTCTTC.